The 29 T cell receptor beta chains in this list originate from one sample, sequenced in a study of T cells in Graves' hyperthyroidism and ophthalmopathy. The investigators amplified TCR beta CDR3 regions from RNA transcripts. HTBI primers were employed in a first-round RT-PCR of the TCR CDR3. From the multiplex PCR reads, TCRdb called clonotypes with MiXCR, one entry per CDR3 protein. The table lists 300,000 to 400,000 distinct CDR3 sequences, roughly a fifth of them singletons. The sequenced sample consisted of blood. The origin of the receptors is a woman in her forties or fifties with Graves' hyperthyroidism.

The rearrangement joins TRBV2 to TRBJ1-1, with TRBD1 identical over 8 bases. V gave up 5 bases and J gave up 11 bases; unmatched junction bases: 7. Per the germline V gene, CDR1 is SNHLY and CDR2 is FYNNEI. The CDR3 loop spans 12 amino acids. CDR3 in DNA: TGTGCCAGCAGTCCACAGGGGGAGGGCGCTTTCTTT. This gives the protein CASSPQGEGAFF.

V gene TRBV20-1 combines with J gene TRBJ1-2; maybe TRBD1 (6 bases). Per the germline V gene, CDR1 is DFQATT and CDR2 is SNEGSKA (reference sequence). V was shortened by 5 bases and J by 3 bases, with 13 bases between the two germline ends. This CDR3 is 13 amino acids long. The CDR3 reads CSAPRGNDYGYTF. In nucleotides, the CDR3 is TGCAGTGCTCCTAGGGGGAACGACTATGGCTACACCTTC.

This clonotype was observed at least ten times. The chain recombines TRBV7-9 with TRBJ2-1, with TRBD2 matching 15 bases. V dropped 4 bases and J dropped 7; count of bases not matched to a gene: 5. CDR3 length: 16 residues. Germline-derived CDR1 and CDR2 are SEHNR and FQNEAQ (reference sequence). In nucleotides, the CDR3 is TGTGCCAGCAGCTCCGGACTAGCGGGAGGGCGGAATGAGCAGTTCTTC. This encodes CASSSGLAGGRNEQFF.

This clonotype appeared many times. This sequence joins TRBV7-8 and TRBJ2-2; D remains unclear. Trimming stripped 5 bases from V and 5 bases from J, with 12 bases between. The CDR3 loop spans 14 amino acids. The germline CDR1 and CDR2 sequences are SGHVS and FQNEAQ. The CDR3 is CASSINGWTGELFF. The CDR3 DNA reads as TGTGCCAGCAGCATCAATGGGTGGACCGGGGAGCTGTTTTTT.

This clonotype was counted at least ten times. This chain joins TRBV5-1 and TRBJ2-3, with 9 bases identical to TRBD2. The germline V gene encodes CDR1 SGHRS and CDR2 YFSETQ. Losses at the gene ends were 2 bases for V and 5 bases for J; bases not matched to a gene: 9. The CDR3 is made up of 16 amino acids. The CDR3 DNA reads as TGCGCCAGCAGCTTCCGTGCGGGAGGGCCCGAAGATACGCAGTATTTT. Translation gives CASSFRAGGPEDTQYF. Variable domain in full (rest from reference TRBV5-1 and TRBJ2-3): KAGVTQTPRYLIKTRGQQVTLSCSPISGHRSVSWYQQTPGQGLQFLFEYFSETQRNKGNFPGRFSGRQFSNSRSEMNVSTLELGDSALYLCASSFRAGGPEDTQYFGPGTRLTVL.

This clonotype was seen many times. This sequence joins TRBV3-1 and TRBJ2-3; 9 bases agree with TRBD1. The CDR3 is made up of 15 amino acids. Germline V gene sequence: CDR1 LGHDT, CDR2 YNNKEL (reference sequence). V lost 7 bases to trimming and J lost 6 bases; unmatched junction nucleotides: 11. The CDR3 DNA reads as TGTGCCAGCACCATCGGACAGGGGCCCTTCGATACGCAGTATTTT. Translating gives CASTIGQGPFDTQYF.

The CDR3 here is CASSSLSPSYNEQFF. The DNA for the CDR3 is TGTGCCAGCAGTTCCTTAAGCCCGAGCTACAATGAGCAGTTCTTC. The chain couples TRBV3-1 to TRBJ2-1, with unresolved D. CDR1 and CDR2 from the germline V gene are LGHDT and YNNKEL (reference sequence). The V and J ends lost 6 bases and 3 bases respectively, with 15 bases between them. The CDR3 extends over 15 amino acids.

This clonotype turned up a few times. This chain uses TRBV28 with TRBJ2-7; 13 bases align to TRBD2. CDR3 length: 14 amino acids. With V trimmed by 6 bases and J by 7 bases, 6 bases remained unmatched. Per germline, CDR1 MDHEN and CDR2 SYDVKM. The CDR3 region is CASRPGLAGSEQYF. In nucleotides, the CDR3 is TGTGCCAGCAGGCCGGGACTAGCGGGATCTGAGCAGTACTTC.

This clonotype was picked up one time. The chain couples TRBV2 to TRBJ1-5; D not resolved. There are 15 residues in the CDR3. CDR1 and CDR2 (germline): SNHLY, FYNNEI. V lost 6 bases and J 2 bases, leaving 14 bases between the germline ends. CDR3 sequence (DNA): TGTGCCAGCAGCGGTGTGGGATCAGGCAATCAGCCCCAGCATTTT. Translated: CASSGVGSGNQPQHF.

This clonotype was detected ten times or more. V usage is TRBV5-6 and J usage is TRBJ2-3; 16 nucleotides agree with TRBD2. The V and J ends lost 3 bases and 6 bases, in that order; junction bases with no gene match: 13. Germline CDR1 is SGHDT and CDR2 is YYEEEE. CDR3 length equals 19 residues. The CDR3 reads CASSSSGTSGRALGDTQYF. CDR3 in DNA: TGTGCCAGCAGCTCCTCCGGGACTAGCGGGAGGGCCCTCGGGGATACGCAGTATTTT.

The gene calls are TRBV2 and TRBJ1-5; D remains unclear. Germline loops: CDR1 SNHLY, CDR2 FYNNEI. The CDR3 is made up of 14 amino acids. The V end was cut by 6 bases, the J end by 4 bases, with 13 bases between. DNA for the CDR3: TGTGCCAGCAGCGCCTCTCTCGATAATCAGCCCCAGCATTTT. Protein sequence: CASSASLDNQPQHF.

Many counts were recorded for this clonotype. The V gene is TRBV28, the J gene TRBJ2-1; D might be TRBD2 (6 bases). V lost 2 bases, J lost 8 bases, and 22 bases lay in between. Germline CDR1 reads MDHEN; CDR2 reads SYDVKM. The CDR3 spans 17 residues. CDR3 in DNA: TGTGCCAGCAGTTTAGGGGCGGGGAGAGGAGTTGTATATGAGCAGTTCTTC. This sequence encodes CASSLGAGRGVVYEQFF.

This chain joins TRBV12-3 or TRBV12-4 and TRBJ2-3; TRBD1 is a possible D gene (6 bases). V was shortened by 7 bases and J by 2 bases, with 16 bases between the two germline ends. The CDR3 sequence is 15 residues long. The CDR3, as DNA: TGTGCCAGCATTCCCGGGACAACCAACACAGATACGCAGTATTTT. Its protein product is CASIPGTTNTDTQYF.

V and J are TRBV6-2 or TRBV6-3 and TRBJ2-3; D gene uncertain. Germline V gives CDR1 MNHEY, CDR2 SVGEGT. This CDR3 region has 17 residues. Trimming removed 0 bases at V and 0 bases at J, with 13 bases between. CDR3 loop: CASSYSVTPTSTDTQYF. The CDR3 DNA reads TGTGCCAGCAGTTACTCAGTGACACCAACTAGCACAGATACGCAGTATTTT.

This clonotype was found a few times. V is TRBV9 and J is TRBJ2-5, with TRBD2 as a possible D gene (6 bases). This CDR3 is 18 amino acids long. Trimming pared 0 bases from V and 5 bases from J, leaving 23 bases between. CDR1 SGDLS and CDR2 YYNGEE come from the germline V gene. CDR3 protein: CASSVGSSGGLARETQYF. CDR3 DNA: TGTGCCAGCAGCGTAGGAAGTAGCGGAGGACTTGCCAGGGAGACCCAGTACTTC.

This clonotype has a count of ten or more. V is TRBV10-3 and J is TRBJ2-3, with 10 bases matching TRBD2. J lost 6 bases, V lost 6 bases, and 3 bases had no gene match. Germline CDR1 reads ENHRY; CDR2 reads SYGVKD. CDR3 length equals 13 residues. The CDR3 nucleotides are TGTGCCATCAGGGGGACTAGCGCGGATACGCAGTATTTT. Amino acids: CAIRGTSADTQYF.

This clonotype was detected many times. The gene calls are TRBV5-1 and TRBJ1-5, with D maybe TRBD1 (6 bases). V gave up 5 bases and J gave up 0 bases, with 21 bases separating them. This CDR3 is built from 18 residues. Germline values: CDR1 SGHRS, CDR2 YFSETQ. This chain's CDR3 is CASSRASWGGRSNQPQHF. The CDR3 nucleotides are TGCGCCAGCAGTAGGGCTTCGTGGGGGGGCCGTAGCAATCAGCCCCAGCATTTT.

This clonotype showed up many times. This chain links TRBV12-3 or TRBV12-4 with TRBJ2-7, with TRBD2 as a possible D gene (5 bases). CDR3 length: 14 amino acids. V dropped 1 base and J dropped 5 bases, with 12 bases sitting between them. For the CDR3, the DNA is TGTGCCAGCAGTTTAGGTGGGAGTAGTAACGAGCAGTACTTC. It is translated as CASSLGGSSNEQYF.

This clonotype was seen a handful of times. This chain joins TRBV11-3 and TRBJ2-2, with TRBD2 identical over 7 bases. CDR3 length: 15 amino acids. CDR1 SGHNT and CDR2 YENEEA come from the germline V gene. V gave up 4 bases and J gave up 3 bases; unmatched junction bases: 5. CDR3 sequence (DNA): TGTGCCAGCAGCTCCTTGGGGGGGGACACCGGGGAGCTGTTTTTT. As protein: CASSSLGGDTGELFF.

This clonotype was seen repeatedly, ten times or more. CDR3 loop: CSARVGGQGYNEQFF. CDR3 sequence (DNA): TGCAGTGCTAGAGTAGGGGGACAGGGATACAATGAGCAGTTCTTC. The chain joins TRBV20-1 to TRBJ2-1, with 9 bases lining up with TRBD1. Germline CDR1 and CDR2: DFQATT and SNEGSKA (reference sequence). This CDR3 region has 15 residues. The V segment lost 1 base and the J segment 4 bases; nucleotides outside the gene matches: 5.

At least ten counts were recorded for this clonotype. The chain carries TRBV7-2 and TRBJ1-5; TRBD1 is a possible D gene (6 bases). Germline lookup yields CDR1 SGHTA and CDR2 FQGNSA. There are 15 residues in the CDR3. Deletions cut 5 bases from V and 1 base from J, with 12 bases between. The DNA for the CDR3 is TGTGCCAGCAGCAAGGGGGAATTGAGCAATCAGCCCCAGCATTTT. Protein: CASSKGELSNQPQHF.

This clonotype was seen repeatedly, ten times or more. This chain joins TRBV20-1 and TRBJ2-1; 8 bases match TRBD2. The trim removed 0 bases at V and 0 bases at J, leaving 7 bases unmatched. Germline V gene data show CDR1 as DFQATT and CDR2 as SNEGSKA (reference sequence). The CDR3 extends over 17 amino acids. The CDR3 region has the DNA TGCAGTGCTAGAGATCTCGGGAGCGGGAGCTCCTACAATGAGCAGTTCTTC. Translation gives CSARDLGSGSSYNEQFF.

This clonotype was observed many times. The chain employs TRBV20-1 and TRBJ2-3, with 7 positions matching TRBD2. V lost 4 bases and J lost 7; bases outside the gene matches: 5. Germline lookup yields CDR1 DFQATT and CDR2 SNEGSKA (reference sequence). The CDR3 totals 12 residues. The CDR3 DNA sequence: TGCAGTGCTAAATCGGGGGGAAATACGCAGTATTTT. As protein: CSAKSGGNTQYF.

This clonotype occurred a few times. V gene TRBV5-1 combines with J gene TRBJ2-3; D not resolved. The germline V gene has CDR1 SGHRS and CDR2 YFSETQ. The CDR3 length is 15 residues. Between the trimmed V and J ends, which lost 2 bases and 1 base, there was a span of 11 bases. CDR3: CASSLGPVGTDTQYF. CDR3 bases: TGCGCCAGCAGCTTAGGGCCGGTGGGCACAGATACGCAGTATTTT. The variable domain in full, completed from reference TRBV5-1 and TRBJ2-3, reads KAGVTQTPRYLIKTRGQQVTLSCSPISGHRSVSWYQQTPGQGLQFLFEYFSETQRNKGNFPGRFSGRQFSNSRSEMNVSTLELGDSALYLCASSLGPVGTDTQYFGPGTRLTVL.

The chain joins TRBV6-1 to TRBJ1-5; possible D gene TRBD1, 6 bases. V gave up 5 bases and J gave up 9 bases, with 14 bases separating them. The CDR3 loop spans 13 amino acids. Per the germline V gene, CDR1 is MNHNS and CDR2 is SASEGT. The CDR3 is CASSRDTEGPQHF. Here the CDR3 DNA reads TGTGCCAGCAGTCGGGACACCGAGGGGCCCCAGCATTTT.

This clonotype was counted at least ten times. The chain couples TRBV2 to TRBJ2-7; 12 bases map to TRBD2. Trimming cost V 5 bases and J 4 bases; bases outside gene matches: 3. The CDR3 covers 14 residues. Germline-derived CDR1 and CDR2 are SNHLY and FYNNEI. DNA of the CDR3: TGTGCCAGCAGTAGACTAGCGGGAGCGTACGAGCAGTACTTC. Amino acids: CASSRLAGAYEQYF.

This clonotype was counted at least ten times. The chain's CDR3 is CSASHPPASSYNEQFF. The CDR3, as DNA: TGCAGTGCTAGCCACCCCCCCGCTAGCTCCTACAATGAGCAGTTCTTC. This chain uses TRBV20-1 with TRBJ2-1; D call uncertain. This CDR3 has 16 amino acids. The germline V gene encodes CDR1 DFQATT and CDR2 SNEGSKA (reference sequence). The V end was cut by 3 bases, the J end by 0 bases, with 15 bases between.

This clonotype was found many times. V usage is TRBV11-2 and J usage is TRBJ2-7, with D unclear. From germline, CDR1 is SGHAT and CDR2 FQNNGV. The ends were cut back, 1 base at V and 0 bases at J, with 4 bases in the middle. The CDR3 runs 13 residues. CDR3 nucleotide sequence: TGTGCCAGCAGCTTAGTATCCTCCTACGAGCAGTACTTC. Translating it yields CASSLVSSYEQYF.

This clonotype was counted a few times. The rearrangement links TRBV18 to TRBJ1-3; possibly TRBD1 for D (5 bases). The CDR3 covers 14 residues. Per germline, CDR1 KGHSH and CDR2 LQKENI. Trimming removed 2 bases at V and 9 bases at J, with 14 bases between. The CDR3 nucleotides read TGTGCCAGCTCACCATTTTCGACAGACGGCACCATATATTTT. Amino acids: CASSPFSTDGTIYF. Complete variable domain (other parts from reference TRBV18 and TRBJ1-3): NAGVMQNPRHLVRRRGQEARLRCSPMKGHSHVYWYRQLPEEGLKFMVYLQKENIIDESGMPKERFSAEFPKEGPSILRIQQVVRGDSAAYFCASSPFSTDGTIYFGEGSWLTVV.